Listed below are T cell receptor beta chains from one sample, sequenced in a study of a mutant IDH1 vaccine in newly diagnosed glioma. TCRdb's table, derived via immunoSEQ multiplex PCR, lists solely in-frame clones and lacks some. In the table there are roughly 46,000 clones, 84% of which are singletons. These receptors have no identified antigens. This material consisted of PBMCs, taken from a glioma patient whose treatment included an IDH1 peptide vaccine. These receptors were obtained from a woman in her twenties or thirties with glioma. Some clones in this sample may be carry-over from other donors' samples. CDR3s include the opening cysteine and the closing phenylalanine or tryptophan. Clone size is shown for a subset of rows, as once, few, many or a class of expanded clone.

clone size: NA
J gene: TRBJ1-5
V gene: TRBV5-6
CDR3 protein: CASSYSNQPQHF

clone size: NA
J gene: TRBJ1-1
V gene: TRBV27
CDR3 protein: CASSFYGTGAFAEAFF

clone size: NA
J gene: TRBJ1-5
V gene: TRBV19
CDR3 protein: CATTGTSNQPQHF

clone size: once
J gene: TRBJ1-5
V gene: TRBV30
CDR3 protein: CAWSRDLSQPQHF

clone size: few
J gene: TRBJ1-1
V gene: TRBV6-6
CDR3 protein: CASSLASGTEAFF

clone size: once
J gene: TRBJ2-3
V gene: TRBV4-1
CDR3 protein: CASSQVAEGAQYF

clone size: once
J gene: TRBJ1-5
V gene: TRBV4-1
CDR3 protein: CASSQSGDRVIF

clone size: few
J gene: TRBJ1-4
V gene: TRBV10-2
CDR3 protein: CASSGGGTNEKLFF

clone size: NA
J gene: TRBJ1-1
V gene: TRBV21-1
CDR3 protein: CASRQGARRNTEAFF

clone size: NA
J gene: TRBJ1-2
V gene: TRBV7-9
CDR3 protein: CASSLDRSGDGYTF

clone size: NA
J gene: TRBJ2-2
V gene: TRBV4-1
CDR3 protein: CASSQGGLAGVGTGELFF

clone size: NA
J gene: TRBJ1-1
V gene: TRBV11-3
CDR3 protein: CASSLGPGTEAFF

clone size: NA
J gene: TRBJ2-5
V gene: TRBV18
CDR3 protein: CASSPRDQETQYF

clone size: NA
J gene: TRBJ1-2
V gene: TRBV10-2
CDR3 protein: CASSESPSNYGYTF

clone size: NA
J gene: TRBJ2-5
V gene: TRBV27
CDR3 protein: CASSRRTSGLDGETQYF

clone size: NA
J gene: TRBJ1-2
V gene: TRBV2
CDR3 protein: CASSEDRGYTF

clone size: once
J gene: TRBJ2-7
V gene: TRBV7-9
CDR3 protein: CASSLSRTVSYEQYF

clone size: NA
J gene: TRBJ2-7
V gene: TRBV18
CDR3 protein: CASSTGPGGYEQYF

clone size: NA
J gene: TRBJ2-1
V gene: TRBV18
CDR3 protein: CASSPNNEQFF

clone size: NA
J gene: TRBJ2-1
V gene: TRBV12-5
CDR3 protein: CASGLVYAGGSYNEQFF

clone size: NA
J gene: TRBJ1-5
V gene: TRBV4-1
CDR3 protein: CASSEVFESGSNQPQHF

clone size: NA
J gene: TRBJ1-1
V gene: TRBV30
CDR3 protein: CAWGLQGNTEAFF

clone size: NA
J gene: TRBJ1-4
V gene: TRBV4-1
CDR3 protein: CASSPRVGEGNEKLFF

clone size: NA
J gene: TRBJ2-5
V gene: TRBV10-3
CDR3 protein: CAITASGAYQETQYF

clone size: NA
J gene: TRBJ2-7
V gene: TRBV9
CDR3 protein: CASSSGLADYEQYF

clone size: NA
J gene: TRBJ1-2
V gene: TRBV7-9
CDR3 protein: CASSLTHGYTF

clone size: NA
J gene: TRBJ2-2
V gene: TRBV14
CDR3 protein: CASSQRNTGELFF

clone size: NA
J gene: TRBJ1-1
V gene: TRBV7-9
CDR3 protein: CASSPQVNGAEAFF

clone size: once
J gene: TRBJ1-2
V gene: TRBV19
CDR3 protein: CASRLWGVHGYTF

clone size: NA
J gene: TRBJ1-5
V gene: TRBV19
CDR3 protein: CASTILTPGREQPQHF

clone size: NA
J gene: TRBJ1-5
V gene: TRBV2
CDR3 protein: CASSEAHSNQPQHF

clone size: NA
J gene: TRBJ1-1
V gene: TRBV27
CDR3 protein: CASSFVGNTEAFF

clone size: NA
J gene: TRBJ2-2
V gene: TRBV15
CDR3 protein: CATSPTRANTGELFF

clone size: NA
J gene: TRBJ2-6
V gene: TRBV28
CDR3 protein: CASSLRGVLGANVLTF

clone size: NA
J gene: TRBJ2-7
V gene: TRBV15
CDR3 protein: CATSRDYSPQYF

clone size: NA
J gene: TRBJ1-2
V gene: TRBV27
CDR3 protein: CASSPRDRGVYGYTF

clone size: NA
J gene: TRBJ2-3
V gene: TRBV2
CDR3 protein: CASRIRAASDTQYF

clone size: NA
J gene: TRBJ1-1
V gene: TRBV10-1
CDR3 protein: CASSLGMNTEAFF

clone size: NA
J gene: TRBJ2-7
V gene: TRBV21-1
CDR3 protein: CASSSPAPTSREQYF

clone size: NA
J gene: TRBJ2-5
V gene: TRBV7-2
CDR3 protein: CASSLSLQETQYF

clone size: once
J gene: TRBJ1-5
V gene: TRBV9
CDR3 protein: CASSRGSQPQHF

clone size: NA
J gene: TRBJ2-5
V gene: TRBV18
CDR3 protein: CASSRSEAYQETQYF

clone size: NA
J gene: TRBJ1-1
V gene: TRBV30
CDR3 protein: CAWSVVVGTEAFF

clone size: NA
J gene: TRBJ1-2
V gene: TRBV11-3
CDR3 protein: CASSLAGGRYGYTF

clone size: NA
J gene: TRBJ1-5
V gene: TRBV7-2
CDR3 protein: CASSRTGSHQPQHF